This T cell receptor (beta chain) was recorded in a study of type 1 and type 2 diabetes patients (dated by TCRdb to the mid-2010s). Turning to the overall study: Roughly 9 type 1 diabetes patients, four type 2 diabetes patients and roughly six nondiabetic controls were recruited in China to form the cohort. For the type 1 diabetes patients, the type 2 diabetes patients acted as a disease comparison group. TCRbeta libraries were sequenced paired-end on Illumina HiSeq 2000 or MiSeq instruments. When approximately 22-cycle amplification was compared with roughly 25-cycle amplification, V gene usage looked similar, suggesting that primer efficiencies were similar and PCR bias was random. A total of under 25,000,000 paired-end reads were generated across the whole study. Throughout the study, CD4 or CD8 MicroBeads on MACS columns were used to positively select CD4+ and CD8+ T cells from PBMCs. The study used high-throughput sequencing to profile TCRbeta repertoires and compare individuals with type 1 diabetes, type 2 diabetes and no diabetes.

Every diabetic patient fulfilled standard classification criteria for type 1 or type 2 diabetes, and glucose and C-peptide were evaluated using WHO-recommended methods. Exclusion applied to any donor with other autoimmune diseases or infections within the previous four weeks. From each participant, ten milliliters of peripheral blood were collected. PBMCs were isolated with LymphoPrep density separation. This clonotype was detected only a few times. This receptor's antigen is unknown. Base quality data are lacking; no much larger clone is found one base away. Study-level results and caveats: Since just a limited number of T2D and control samples were sequenced, some T1D-only HECs might also appear in more T2D or control samples. Type 2 diabetes and control samples had highly correlated V and J gene usage patterns, with the correlation between samples averaging roughly 0.97. Type 2 diabetes repertoires showed high diversity, significantly greater than type 1 diabetes repertoires in both CD4+ and CD8+ T cells. Study groups were not matched for age and gender, which possibly biased interpretation. Type 2 diabetes patients had few highly-expanded CD4+ clones (median one), and those clones made up a median around 4% of reads.

For this chain, trimming is 1 base at the V end and 6 bases at the J end, and the number of junction bases without a gene match is 2. From the cysteine up to the phenylalanine, the CDR3 has a length of 13 residues. The kept DNA is CDR3 alone, 39 bases in frame from the first base. TCRdb lists the instrument as Illumina MiSeq. For TCRbeta CDR3 amplification, the template was genomic DNA taken from the sorted T cell subsets. Multiplex PCR with 30 forward and 13 reverse primers amplified the TCRbeta CDR3 region. After the PCR products were purified with AMPure XP beads, a second PCR of 20 to 25 cycles was run to add indices and adaptors. Libraries were gel-purified using the QIAquick Gel Extraction Kit before sequencing. In the original analysis: FLASH was used to merge paired-end reads, and IgBLAST was used to align the merged reads to IMGT V, D and J germline references. After reads whose alignment identity to germline references fell below 70% were discarded, about 11 million reads remained study-wide. Following IMGT definitions, CDR3 boundaries, reading frame and productivity were assigned. Highly-expanded clones were defined as clones at or above 1% of reads, and diversity was measured by normalized Shannon entropy. Unpaired two-tailed t-tests were used to test group differences in Shannon entropy. In-frame beta chains were kept once TCRdb had trimmed the public reads at Q25 with fastp and called clones with MiXCR. Under each unique CDR3 protein, matching rows form one entry showing the most common genes and DNA. These V and J calls are TCRdb output, not the study's own analysis. The sample profile shows a few hundred thousand distinct CDR3 sequences; 47% of them were found once. About an eighth of the sample lies in the top ten.

The sequenced sample was peripheral blood mononuclear cells (PBMCs). The clonotype comes from a man aged 18 to 35 with type 2 diabetes. The sequence is built from TRBV12-3 or TRBV12-4 and TRBJ2-5; 7 junctional bases match TRBD2. The bases are TGTGCCAGCAGTTTAGGGGGGGGGAAGACCCAGTACTTC. The translation is CASSLGGGKTQYF.